These T cell receptor beta chains were read from a single sample in a study of cytomegalovirus exposure and HLA in healthy donors. Profiled with immunoSEQ multiplex PCR; TCRdb holds only in-frame clones, not every one. The table includes about 130,000 clones, around 82% detected once. Material for sequencing was PBMCs. The receptors here all came from a woman between 35 and 50 years old in good health and CMV-seropositive. Each CDR3 is given with its conserved first and last residue. The D gene is left open where the match is weak. Some rows have no size entry. The others give once, few or many, or a class for an expanded clone.

size: NA; V: TRBV5-1; D: NA; J: TRBJ2-2; CDR3: CASSLIGGFGAGELFF; DNA: TGCGCCAGCAGCCTCATTGGGGGCTTTGGAGCCGGGGAGCTGTTTTTT
size: once; V: TRBV9; D: TRBD2; J: TRBJ2-1; CDR3: CASSAGLAGGNEQFF; DNA: TGTGCCAGCAGCGCCGGACTAGCGGGAGGGAATGAGCAGTTCTTC
size: NA; V: TRBV27; D: NA; J: TRBJ1-3; CDR3: CASSFRPPETETGNTIYF; DNA: TGTGCCAGCAGTTTCCGGCCACCTGAGACGGAGACTGGAAACACCATATATTTT
size: NA; V: TRBV4-2; D: NA; J: TRBJ2-2; CDR3: CASSQDPGSNTGELFF; DNA: TGTGCCAGCAGCCAAGATCCAGGCAGTAACACCGGGGAGCTGTTTTTT
size: NA; V: TRBV4-1; D: NA; J: TRBJ2-1; CDR3: CASSHPSVEQFF; DNA: TGCGCCAGCAGCCACCCTAGCGTCGAGCAGTTCTTC
size: NA; V: TRBV5-1; D: TRBD1; J: TRBJ1-5; CDR3: CASSNGTGIQPQHF; DNA: TGCGCCAGCAGCAATGGGACAGGGATTCAGCCCCAGCATTTT
size: NA; V: TRBV7-9; D: NA; J: TRBJ1-1; CDR3: CASSLPNPAFF; DNA: TGTGCCAGCAGCTTACCCAATCCAGCTTTCTTT
size: few; V: TRBV9; D: NA; J: TRBJ2-5; CDR3: CASSVDVRGWETQYF; DNA: TGTGCCAGCAGCGTAGATGTCCGGGGGTGGGAGACCCAGTACTTC
size: NA; V: TRBV6-5; D: TRBD2; J: TRBJ2-5; CDR3: CASSSGLAGGGEQYF; DNA: TGTGCCAGCAGTTCAGGACTAGCGGGAGGGGGAGAGCAGTACTTC
size: NA; V: TRBV18; D: NA; J: TRBJ2-1; CDR3: CASSPDGSPVNEQFF; DNA: TGTGCCAGCTCACCCGACGGGTCTCCTGTCAATGAGCAGTTCTTC
size: NA; V: TRBV14; D: NA; J: TRBJ1-1; CDR3: CASSRDNIKVFF; DNA: TGTGCCAGCAGCCGGGACAACATAAAAGTGTTCTTT
size: once; V: TRBV11-2; D: NA; J: TRBJ2-7; CDR3: CASSTLTGRAYEQYF; DNA: TGTGCCAGCAGCACCTTGACAGGAAGAGCCTACGAGCAGTACTTC
size: NA; V: TRBV5-6; D: TRBD1; J: TRBJ1-5; CDR3: CASSSRDRTNQPQHF; DNA: TGTGCCAGCAGCTCGCGGGACAGGACAAATCAGCCCCAGCATTTT
size: NA; V: TRBV30; D: TRBD1; J: TRBJ1-5; CDR3: CAWSLPGGDSGQPQHF; DNA: TGTGCCTGGAGTTTACCAGGGGGAGATAGTGGTCAGCCCCAGCATTTT
size: NA; V: TRBV4-3; D: TRBD2; J: TRBJ2-1; CDR3: CASSQSGNNEQFF; DNA: TGCGCCAGCAGCCAGAGCGGGAACAATGAGCAGTTCTTC
size: NA; V: TRBV4-2; D: TRBD2; J: TRBJ2-1; CDR3: CASSQDTGGGANEQFF; DNA: TGTGCCAGCAGCCAAGATACCGGGGGGGGTGCAAATGAGCAGTTCTTC
size: few; V: TRBV7-9; D: NA; J: TRBJ2-3; CDR3: CASSLRRVNTDTQYF; DNA: TGTGCCAGCAGCTTAAGGAGGGTCAACACAGATACGCAGTATTTT
size: NA; V: TRBV10-2; D: TRBD2; J: TRBJ2-5; CDR3: CASSETSGRETQYF; DNA: TGCGCCAGCAGCGAGACTAGCGGTAGGGAGACCCAGTACTTC
size: NA; V: TRBV13; D: NA; J: TRBJ2-7; CDR3: CASGSMTGGYYEQYF; DNA: TGTGCCAGCGGTAGTATGACAGGAGGATACTACGAGCAGTACTTC
size: NA; V: TRBV19; D: NA; J: TRBJ2-7; CDR3: CASSIDGRAYEQYF; DNA: TGTGCCAGTAGTATAGATGGCAGGGCGTACGAGCAGTACTTC
size: NA; V: TRBV5-1; D: NA; J: TRBJ2-1; CDR3: CASSFSGASYNEQFF; DNA: TGCGCCAGCAGCTTTTCAGGGGCCTCCTACAATGAGCAGTTCTTC
size: NA; V: TRBV7-9; D: NA; J: TRBJ1-2; CDR3: CASSFGENYGYTF; DNA: TGTGCCAGCAGCTTCGGGGAGAATTATGGCTACACCTTC
size: NA; V: TRBV7-2; D: NA; J: TRBJ2-7; CDR3: CASSLEQGVYF; DNA: TGTGCCAGCAGCTTAGAGCAGGGTGTGTACTTC
size: NA; V: TRBV7-2; D: TRBD1; J: TRBJ1-5; CDR3: CASNRGNNQPQHF; DNA: TGTGCCAGCAACAGGGGGAATAATCAGCCCCAGCATTTT
size: NA; V: TRBV6-5; D: NA; J: TRBJ2-3; CDR3: CASSGRDKITDTQYF; DNA: TGTGCCAGCAGTGGACGGGACAAGATCACAGATACGCAGTATTTT
size: NA; V: TRBV5-4; D: NA; J: TRBJ2-5; CDR3: CASSFGSQETQYF; DNA: TGTGCCAGCAGCTTCGGGAGCCAAGAGACCCAGTACTTC
size: once; V: TRBV13; D: NA; J: TRBJ1-1; CDR3: CASSQRSTFLTEAFF; DNA: TGTGCCAGCAGCCAGAGGTCCACCTTCCTCACTGAAGCTTTCTTT
size: NA; V: TRBV27; D: NA; J: TRBJ1-1; CDR3: CASSLWAPQGARGLNTEAFF; DNA: TGTGCCAGCAGTTTATGGGCCCCCCAGGGTGCGCGTGGTTTGAACACTGAAGCTTTCTTT
size: NA; V: TRBV5-4; D: NA; J: TRBJ1-2; CDR3: CASRPAGANYGYTF; DNA: TGTGCCAGCAGGCCTGCCGGAGCTAACTATGGCTACACCTTC
size: NA; V: TRBV7-9; D: TRBD1; J: TRBJ1-4; CDR3: CASSANRGMGEKLFF; DNA: TGTGCCAGCAGCGCAAACAGGGGGATGGGTGAAAAACTGTTTTTT
size: NA; V: TRBV9; D: TRBD2; J: TRBJ2-3; CDR3: CASSGEGYTQYF; DNA: TGTGCCAGCAGCGGGGAGGGATATACGCAGTATTTT
size: NA; V: TRBV27; D: TRBD2; J: TRBJ2-1; CDR3: CASSLAGGYNEQFF; DNA: TGTGCCAGCAGTTTAGCGGGAGGCTACAATGAGCAGTTCTTC
size: NA; V: TRBV9; D: TRBD2; J: TRBJ2-7; CDR3: CASSRAGLAGGGEQYF; DNA: TGTGCCAGCAGCCGCGCAGGGCTAGCGGGAGGGGGCGAGCAGTACTTC
size: NA; V: TRBV30; D: TRBD1; J: TRBJ2-2; CDR3: CAWRDRATGELFF; DNA: TGTGCCTGGAGGGACAGGGCAACCGGGGAGCTGTTTTTT
size: NA; V: TRBV28; D: TRBD1; J: TRBJ2-2; CDR3: CASSFGPGQDTGELFF; DNA: TGTGCCAGCAGTTTCGGCCCAGGACAGGACACCGGGGAGCTGTTTTTT
size: NA; V: TRBV6-5; D: NA; J: TRBJ2-3; CDR3: CASSYRTLTDTQYF; DNA: TGTGCCAGCAGTTACCGGACTCTCACAGATACGCAGTATTTT
size: NA; V: TRBV25-1; D: NA; J: TRBJ1-2; CDR3: CASSERREKYGYTF; DNA: TGTGCCAGCAGTGAGAGGAGGGAGAAGTATGGCTACACCTTC
size: NA; V: TRBV19; D: NA; J: TRBJ1-4; CDR3: CASSRGGWEKLFF; DNA: TGTGCCAGTAGCCGCGGGGGGTGGGAAAAACTGTTTTTT
size: few; V: TRBV28; D: NA; J: TRBJ1-1; CDR3: CASSRGEAFF; DNA: TGTGCCAGCAGCCGGGGGGAAGCTTTCTTT
size: NA; V: TRBV7-3; D: NA; J: TRBJ2-2; CDR3: CASSPASLVSGELFF; DNA: TGTGCCAGCAGTCCCGCATCCCTAGTATCCGGGGAGCTGTTTTTT
size: NA; V: TRBV29-1; D: TRBD2; J: TRBJ2-7; CDR3: CSVEGLADTYEQYF; DNA: TGCAGCGTTGAAGGCCTAGCGGACACCTACGAGCAGTACTTC
size: NA; V: TRBV6-5; D: NA; J: TRBJ2-7; CDR3: CASSFTGSSYEQYF; DNA: TGTGCCAGCAGTTTCACCGGGTCCTCCTACGAGCAGTACTTC
size: once; V: TRBV6-5; D: NA; J: TRBJ2-7; CDR3: CASSLQNSYEQYF; DNA: TGTGCCAGCAGCCTACAGAACTCCTACGAGCAGTACTTC
size: NA; V: TRBV6-1; D: TRBD2; J: TRBJ2-7; CDR3: CASSEGTSDEQYF; DNA: TGTGCCAGCAGTGAAGGGACTAGCGACGAGCAGTACTTC
size: NA; V: TRBV30; D: NA; J: TRBJ2-1; CDR3: CAWTAQLDNEQFF; DNA: TGTGCCTGGACCGCTCAACTAGACAATGAGCAGTTCTTC
size: NA; V: TRBV20-1; D: NA; J: TRBJ2-1; CDR3: CSARQIYEQFF; DNA: TGCAGTGCTAGACAGATCTATGAGCAGTTCTTC
size: NA; V: TRBV6-4; D: TRBD1; J: TRBJ2-3; CDR3: CASSDSGTGTDTQYF; DNA: TGTGCCAGCAGTGACTCAGGGACAGGGACAGATACGCAGTATTTT
size: NA; V: TRBV5-1; D: NA; J: TRBJ2-1; CDR3: CASTPLADEQFF; DNA: TGCGCCAGCACCCCTCTAGCTGATGAGCAGTTCTTC
size: NA; V: TRBV5-6; D: TRBD1; J: TRBJ1-1; CDR3: CASSLRGHLGIAFF; DNA: TGTGCCAGCAGCTTGAGGGGGCACCTTGGTATCGCTTTCTTT
size: NA; V: TRBV7-9; D: NA; J: TRBJ2-1; CDR3: CASSLDFSKESGVEQFF; DNA: TGTGCCAGCAGCTTAGATTTTTCCAAAGAGTCTGGTGTTGAGCAGTTCTTC
size: NA; V: TRBV5-1; D: NA; J: TRBJ1-4; CDR3: CASRSNRAGFEKLFF; DNA: TGCGCCAGCAGAAGCAACAGGGCGGGCTTTGAAAAACTGTTTTTT
size: once; V: TRBV6-1; D: NA; J: TRBJ2-7; CDR3: CASPDRGSYEQYF; DNA: TGTGCCAGCCCCGATAGGGGTAGCTACGAGCAGTACTTC
size: once; V: TRBV30; D: TRBD2; J: TRBJ2-1; CDR3: CAWSAGLALSYNEQFF; DNA: TGTGCCTGGAGCGCGGGACTAGCACTAAGCTACAATGAGCAGTTCTTC
size: NA; V: TRBV5-1; D: TRBD2; J: TRBJ2-1; CDR3: CASSLGTSGVNEQFF; DNA: TGCGCCAGCAGCCTGGGGACTAGCGGTGTGAATGAGCAGTTCTTC
size: NA; V: TRBV28; D: TRBD1; J: TRBJ1-3; CDR3: CASSWGRGYGNTIYF; DNA: TGTGCCAGCAGTTGGGGCAGGGGGTATGGAAACACCATATATTTT
size: NA; V: TRBV11-1; D: TRBD2; J: TRBJ2-3; CDR3: CASSLRLAGVTQYF; DNA: TGTGCCAGCAGCTTAAGACTAGCGGGAGTAACGCAGTATTTT
size: NA; V: TRBV27; D: TRBD1; J: TRBJ1-3; CDR3: CASCRGRGDTIYF; DNA: TGTGCCAGCTGCAGGGGGCGCGGAGACACCATATATTTT
size: NA; V: TRBV2; D: NA; J: TRBJ1-2; CDR3: CASSAVLNYGYTF; DNA: TGTGCCAGCAGTGCGGTTCTAAACTATGGCTACACCTTC